This T cell receptor (beta chain) is from a study of blood T cell repertoires in COVID-19. The V gene's germline CDR1 is LGHDT and CDR2 YNNKEL (reference sequence). This CDR3 contains 15 residues. Trimming took 3 bases from V and 13 from J; bases not matched to a gene: 10. Only in-frame clones appear in the TCRdb table, and some are missing; sequencing was by immunoSEQ multiplex PCR. The sample has approximately 100,000 clones; more than 80% are singletons. This sequence joins TRBV3-1 (or the pseudogene TRBV3-2) and TRBJ2-7; 15 bases agree with TRBD2. This clonotype was sampled from a human donor in a cohort sampled during active COVID-19. Sequences were obtained from peripheral blood. CDR3 in amino acids: CASSHAGTSGGRTYF. CDR3 in DNA: TGTGCCAGCAGCCACGCCGGGACTAGCGGGGGGCGCACCTACTTC.